These 12 T cell receptor beta chains were sequenced from one sample in a study of CD8 T cells in ankylosing spondylitis. The study, taken as a whole, reports: Several highly homologous variants formed a TCR beta motif that appeared characteristic of ankylosing spondylitis blood.

For these TCRs, the target antigens are not known. TCRdb re-analysed the 5' RACE reads in MiXCR, keeping a single row per CDR3 protein. The sample has roughly 470,000 distinct CDR3 sequences; 20% to 30% are singletons. The sequencing sample was made of blood, either unsorted or a sorted T cell fraction (not recorded which). The receptor source for this set is a male donor with ankylosing spondylitis.

This clonotype has more than one count but fewer than ten. The J gene is TRBJ1-5, the V gene TRBV6-1; TRBD1 agrees at 9 bases. The CDR3 extends over 17 amino acids. In germline, CDR1 is MNHNS, CDR2 SASEGT. V lost 4 bases and J lost 0; bases outside the gene matches: 7. The DNA of the CDR3 is TGTGCCAGCAGTGGGGGGACAGGGCTTTATAGCAATCAGCCCCAGCATTTT. It specifies CASSGGTGLYSNQPQHF.

V is TRBV19 and J is TRBJ1-1, with D perhaps TRBD1 (5 bases). V lost 3 bases and J 6 bases, leaving 20 bases between the germline ends. The CDR3 runs to 16 residues. Germline loops: CDR1 LNHDA, CDR2 SQIVND (reference sequence). The CDR3 sequence is CASSIVGGRGWPEAFF. The CDR3, as DNA: TGTGCCAGTAGTATCGTGGGGGGTCGTGGCTGGCCTGAAGCTTTCTTT.

The chain has TRBV7-2 and TRBJ2-1; 9 bases are shared with TRBD1. The CDR3 is 15 residues long. The V segment lost 4 bases and the J segment 5 bases; nucleotides outside the gene matches: 6. Germline CDR1 is SGHTA and CDR2 is FQGNSA. This CDR3 is CASSWTGAQHNEQFF. The DNA of the CDR3 is TGTGCCAGCAGCTGGACAGGGGCACAACACAATGAGCAGTTCTTC.

This clonotype came up a few times. This chain links TRBV12-3 or TRBV12-4 with TRBJ1-1; no clear D. CDR3 length: 14 amino acids. Trimming shortened V by 3 bases and J by 8 bases, and 16 bases separated the two germline ends. The CDR3 DNA reads TGTGCCAGCAGTTTGGCCTTACTGGCAGTGGAAGCTTTCTTT. Its translation: CASSLALLAVEAFF.

In its sample, this clonotype was seen a few times. The chain uses TRBV5-6 and TRBJ2-2; D is ambiguous. In germline, CDR1 is SGHDT, CDR2 YYEEEE. V gave up 4 bases and J gave up 5 bases, with 9 bases separating them. The CDR3 totals 13 residues. The CDR3 nucleotides read TGTGCCAGCAGCCTATGGTTGACCGGGGAGCTGTTTTTT. This codes for CASSLWLTGELFF.

In nucleotides, the CDR3 is TGTGCCAGCAGTTTAGCGGGAGGGTTCTACGAGCAGTACTTC. Protein sequence: CASSLAGGFYEQYF. The chain is built from TRBV12-3 or TRBV12-4 and TRBJ2-7, with 7 bases lining up with TRBD2. V was clipped by 0 bases and J by 3 bases; unmatched bases: 2. This CDR3 spans 14 amino acids.

This clonotype has a count of ten or more. CDR3 protein: CASSPTGGEQYF. CDR3 DNA sequence: TGTGCCAGCAGCCCCACGGGGGGCGAGCAGTACTTC. The J gene is TRBJ2-7, the V gene TRBV7-7; TRBD2 matches at 7 bases. Trimming took 5 bases from V and 6 from J; bases not matched to a gene: 4. The length of the CDR3 is 12 residues. CDR1 is SSHAT and CDR2 is FNYEAQ in the germline V gene (reference sequence). Full variable domain (rest looked up from reference TRBV7-7 and TRBJ2-7): GAGVSQSPRYKVTKRGQDVTLRCDPISSHATLYWYQQALGQGPEFLTYFNYEAQPDKSGLPSDRFSAERPEGSISTLTIQRTEQRDSAMYRCASSPTGGEQYFGPGTRLTVT.

V usage is TRBV5-1 and J usage is TRBJ1-1; D is ambiguous. The germline V gene encodes CDR1 SGHRS and CDR2 YFSETQ. This CDR3 region has 14 residues. V lost 0 bases and J lost 0, with 6 bases in between. In DNA, the CDR3 is TGCGCCAGCAGCTTGGCCAGCTTGAACACTGAAGCTTTCTTT. It translates to CASSLASLNTEAFF.

As DNA, the CDR3 is TGCAGCGTTGTTGCCCACAGGCCGATTCTGGGCGGCTACACCTTC. Translation gives CSVVAHRPILGGYTF. The chain joins TRBV29-1 to TRBJ1-2; tentatively, D is TRBD1 (5 bases). The V end lost 4 bases, the J end lost 8 bases, and 23 bases lay between the germline ends. The CDR3 is made up of 15 amino acids. CDR1 SQVTM and CDR2 ANQGSEA come from the germline V gene.

The chain links TRBV7-9 to TRBJ1-1; no clear D gene. The CDR3 length is 13 residues. V lost 3 bases, J lost 0 bases, and 5 bases lay in between. Per the germline V gene, CDR1 is SEHNR and CDR2 is FQNEAQ (reference sequence). The CDR3 region has the DNA TGTGCCAGCAGCTTTGACATGAACACTGAAGCTTTCTTT. Amino acid sequence: CASSFDMNTEAFF.

This clonotype has only a few counts. The gene calls are TRBV6-5 and TRBJ1-5; the D gene is possibly TRBD1 (5 bases). This CDR3 contains 16 residues. The germline CDR1 and CDR2 sequences are MNHEY and SVGAGI. Trimming took 3 bases from V and 2 from J, leaving 14 bases between them. The CDR3 nucleotides read TGTGCCAGCAGTTATCGGATGGGGGTGGGCAATCAGCCCCAGCATTTT. Amino acid sequence: CASSYRMGVGNQPQHF.

V is TRBV28 and J is TRBJ2-2; D ambiguous. V was shortened by 8 bases and J by 4 bases, with 14 bases between the two germline ends. The CDR3 totals 14 residues. Germline lookup yields CDR1 MDHEN and CDR2 SYDVKM. The CDR3 sequence: CASGGPTITGELFF. The CDR3 DNA reads as TGTGCCAGCGGTGGTCCGACAATCACCGGGGAGCTGTTTTTT. Complete variable domain (other parts from reference TRBV28 and TRBJ2-2): DVKVTQSSRYLVKRTGEKVFLECVQDMDHENMFWYRQDPGLGLRLIYFSYDVKMKEKGDIPEGYSVSREKKERFSLILESASTNQTSMYLCASGGPTITGELFFGEGSRLTVL.